Listed below are T cell receptor beta chains from one sample, sequenced in a study of cytomegalovirus exposure and HLA in healthy donors. Data came from immunoSEQ multiplex PCR; TCRdb stores just in-frame clones and leaves some out. The table records 200,000 or so clones, roughly 79% of them present only once. Material: PBMCs. All receptors come from a man younger than 35 in good health and CMV-seronegative. Each CDR3 is given with its conserved first and last residue. The D gene is left open where the match is weak. The size entry is marked missing in some rows and otherwise reads once, few, many or a size class.

abundance	v_gene	d_gene	j_gene	CDR3nt	CDR3aa
-	TRBV5-4	-	TRBJ2-7	TGTGCCAGCAGCTTGAAGGGGTCCTACGAGCAGTACTTC	CASSLKGSYEQYF
-	TRBV9	-	TRBJ2-6	TGTGCCAGCAGCCGTCAAACGGGACAAGTCTACTCTGGGGCCAACGTCCTGACTTTC	CASSRQTGQVYSGANVLTF
-	TRBV19	-	TRBJ2-2	TGTGCCAGTAGTATATCTTCAGGGTACACCGGGGAGCTGTTTTTT	CASSISSGYTGELFF
-	TRBV7-3	TRBD2	TRBJ2-2	TGTGCCAGCAGCTTAATTGGGGGAGGGGTCACCGGGGAGCTGTTTTTT	CASSLIGGGVTGELFF
-	TRBV6-5	-	TRBJ1-1	TGTGCCAGCAGTTACTCCCAGGGTGGCACTGAAGCTTTCTTT	CASSYSQGGTEAFF
-	TRBV30	-	TRBJ2-7	TGTGCCTGGAGTGTAGGGGCGCTCTACGAGCAGTACTTC	CAWSVGALYEQYF
-	TRBV29-1	-	TRBJ1-2	TGCAGCGTTGACTTTGTGGGAGGTAGTGGCTACACCTTC	CSVDFVGGSGYTF
-	TRBV30	TRBD1	TRBJ2-7	TGTGCCTGGAGCAGGACAGGGCCGGGAAACTACGAGCAGTACTTC	CAWSRTGPGNYEQYF
-	TRBV30	TRBD1	TRBJ2-6	TGTGCCTGGAGTCGGCAGGGGGTTACACCTGGGGCCAACGTCCTGACTTTC	CAWSRQGVTPGANVLTF
-	TRBV7-2	-	TRBJ2-2	TGTGCCAGCAGCTTAGGGCTAGCCCCCAGAACCGGGGAGCTGTTTTTT	CASSLGLAPRTGELFF
-	TRBV4-2	TRBD1	TRBJ2-7	TGTGCCGACGCCTCCGGGACAGGGGTTCTCGAGCAGTACTTC	CADASGTGVLEQYF
few	TRBV4-2	TRBD2	TRBJ2-3	TGTGCCAGCAGCCCCCGGGGGGGAGAGACAGATACGCAGTATTTT	CASSPRGGETDTQYF
few	TRBV30	-	TRBJ1-6	TGTGCCTGGAGTAGGGCAGGGGATTCACCCCTCCACTTT	CAWSRAGDSPLHF
-	TRBV30	-	TRBJ2-7	TGTGCCTGGAGCGAGCAGGGTGGCCACGAGCAGTACTTC	CAWSEQGGHEQYF
-	TRBV13	TRBD2	TRBJ2-3	TGTGCCAGCAGCCTTAGGGAGGGTGTGACAGATACGCAGTATTTT	CASSLREGVTDTQYF
once	TRBV5-1	-	TRBJ1-2	TGCGCCAGCAGCGTGTCGGGGACACCAAAAGCTAACTATGGCTACACCTTC	CASSVSGTPKANYGYTF
-	TRBV18	TRBD1	TRBJ1-1	TGTGCCAGCTCACCACGCCCCGACAGGGACGCTTTCTTT	CASSPRPDRDAFF
-	TRBV7-9	TRBD1	TRBJ2-7	TGTTCCAGCAGCCTCACAGGGGTTGGCGAGCAGTACTTC	CSSSLTGVGEQYF
-	TRBV13	TRBD1	TRBJ1-1	TGTGCCAGCAGCGCCTCCGGGACAGGGTTCACTGAAGCTTTCTTT	CASSASGTGFTEAFF
few	TRBV5-1	-	TRBJ2-1	TGCGCCAGCAGCTTGGAGCTTACCTACAATGAGCAGTTCTTC	CASSLELTYNEQFF
-	TRBV5-1	TRBD1	TRBJ2-1	TGCGCCAGCAGCCCGAGCACAGGGGGCAATGAGCAGTTCTTC	CASSPSTGGNEQFF
-	TRBV28	-	TRBJ2-7	TGTGCCAGCAGTTTTGACAGCTCCTACGAGCAGTACTTC	CASSFDSSYEQYF
-	TRBV29-1	-	TRBJ1-1	TGCAGCAGCGGCGGGTCGGGCGAACTGAAAGCTTTCTTT	CSSGGSGELKAFF
-	TRBV14	-	TRBJ2-7	TGTGCCAGCAGCCAATCTGTCTACGAGCAGTACTTC	CASSQSVYEQYF
-	TRBV21-1	-	TRBJ2-1	TGTGCCAGCAGCAACTACAACAGGACTAGCGGGAGGAATGAGCAGTTCTTC	CASSNYNRTSGRNEQFF
-	TRBV10-3	TRBD1	TRBJ2-7	TGTGCCATCAGTGAGTCAACAGGGGGCTACGAGCAGTACTTC	CAISESTGGYEQYF
-	TRBV30	-	TRBJ2-7	TGTGCCTGGTCGCCAGGGGTCCCCATCTCCTACGAGCAGTACTTC	CAWSPGVPISYEQYF
-	TRBV7-2	-	TRBJ2-5	TGTGCCAGCAGCCCACAACAGGGCCAACAAGAGACCCAGTACTTC	CASSPQQGQQETQYF
-	TRBV7-2	-	TRBJ1-2	TGTGCCAGCAGCTTAGATTCAGGCTACACCTTC	CASSLDSGYTF
-	TRBV7-9	-	TRBJ1-1	TGTGCCAGCAGCCGTTCAGGGGCAAGAACTGAAGCTTTCTTT	CASSRSGARTEAFF
-	TRBV29-1	TRBD1	TRBJ1-2	TGCAGCGTTGCAGGTCCCGGGACAGGGCTTGTTGGCTACACCTTC	CSVAGPGTGLVGYTF
-	TRBV7-9	TRBD1	TRBJ2-2	TGTGCCAGCAGCTTAGGACAGGGGGCCACCGGGGAGCTGTTTTTT	CASSLGQGATGELFF
-	TRBV19	-	TRBJ1-1	TGTGCCAGTAGTATTGGCGGGGCACCCAACGCTGAAGCTTTCTTT	CASSIGGAPNAEAFF
-	TRBV6-5	-	TRBJ1-6	TGTGCCAGCAGTTACTCCGGGGGTTCTTCACCCCTCCACTTT	CASSYSGGSSPLHF
-	TRBV6-1	-	TRBJ2-3	TGTGCCAGCAGTGACTTAGGCAGGGGCTCAGATACGCAGTATTTT	CASSDLGRGSDTQYF
few	TRBV2	TRBD2	TRBJ2-7	TGTGCCAGCAGTGAAGGGGGGCTAGCGGGAGTTAGGTCCTACGAGCAGTACTTC	CASSEGGLAGVRSYEQYF
-	TRBV5-1	-	TRBJ1-1	TGCGCCAGCAGCAGAGCCAGGGGAGAGAACACTGAAGCTTTCTTT	CASSRARGENTEAFF
-	TRBV15	-	TRBJ2-7	TGTGCCACCAGCAGTACCGCGACAAGGGGATTTTACGAGCAGTACTTC	CATSSTATRGFYEQYF
-	TRBV23-1	-	TRBJ1-2	TGCGCCAGCAGTCACGGTTGGCAGGGCAATGGCTACACCTTC	CASSHGWQGNGYTF
-	TRBV7-9	TRBD2	TRBJ2-2	TGTGCCAGCAGCTACCCGCTCGGGGGGGCCGAGGAGCTGTTTTTT	CASSYPLGGAEELFF
-	TRBV5-1	-	TRBJ1-6	TGCGCCAGCAGGGAGGACAGCAATAATTCACCCCTCCACTTT	CASREDSNNSPLHF
-	TRBV19	TRBD1	TRBJ2-7	TGTGCCAGTAGTATAGATGGGGACAGGGGATCCTACGAGCAGTACTTC	CASSIDGDRGSYEQYF
-	TRBV7-3	TRBD2	TRBJ2-3	TGTGCCAGCAGCTTAAACCCGGGACTAGCGGGGGATACGCAGTATTTT	CASSLNPGLAGDTQYF
-	TRBV4-3	-	TRBJ1-4	TGCGCCAGCAGCCGGGACATCGGGGCAACTAATGAAAAACTGTTTTTT	CASSRDIGATNEKLFF
-	TRBV6-5	-	TRBJ2-7	TGTGCCAGTCGACGAGGGCAAGACTCCTACGAGCAGTACTTC	CASRRGQDSYEQYF
once	TRBV27	-	TRBJ1-6	TGTGCCAGCAGTTCCGCGCCCACAGGGTCACCCCTCCACTTT	CASSSAPTGSPLHF
-	TRBV7-2	TRBD1	TRBJ2-5	TGTGCCAGCTCACCGGGACAGGTCCAAGAGACCCAGTACTTC	CASSPGQVQETQYF
-	TRBV11-1	TRBD2	TRBJ2-2	TGTGCCAGCAGGATCAGCGGGGGTGGAACCGGGGAGCTGTTTTTT	CASRISGGGTGELFF
once	TRBV6-5	-	TRBJ2-2	TGTGCCAGCAGTTTCACTCAGGGCGCCGGGGAGCTGTTTTTT	CASSFTQGAGELFF
few	TRBV6-5	-	TRBJ1-4	TGTGCCAGCAGTTACATGGGGAGTGGTGAAAAACTGTTTTTT	CASSYMGSGEKLFF
-	TRBV7-2	-	TRBJ1-5	TGTGCCAGCAGCTTACGGTCCGGGGAGGGCCAGCCCCAGCATTTT	CASSLRSGEGQPQHF
-	TRBV7-9	-	TRBJ2-5	TGTGCCAGCAGCTATTATTCGGCGGGGCAAGAGACCCAGTACTTC	CASSYYSAGQETQYF
-	TRBV30	-	TRBJ1-1	TGTGCCTGGAGTGCCGGGACTTTGAACACTGAAGCTTTCTTT	CAWSAGTLNTEAFF
-	TRBV30	TRBD2	TRBJ2-5	TGTGCCTGGAGCAGATGGAGGGCGGGAGACGCGACTACCGATCAAGAGACCCAGTACTTC	CAWSRWRAGDATTDQETQYF
-	TRBV5-1	TRBD1	TRBJ2-7	TGCGCCAGCAGCTCGCGACAGGGAATTCAGCTCTACGAGCAGTACTTC	CASSSRQGIQLYEQYF
-	TRBV6-5	-	TRBJ1-1	TGTGCCAGCAGTTACTCGACGGGGGAAGGCAACACTGAAGCTTTCTTT	CASSYSTGEGNTEAFF
-	TRBV30	TRBD2	TRBJ2-7	TGTGCCTGGAGTGTAGGGACAGGACTAGCGGTTACCTACGAGCAGTACTTC	CAWSVGTGLAVTYEQYF
-	TRBV5-1	-	TRBJ1-1	TGCGCCAGCAGCTTTATGGTTCGGGGGGGCAGCTATGAAGCTTTCTTT	CASSFMVRGGSYEAFF
-	TRBV9	TRBD2	TRBJ2-1	TGTGCCAGCAGCTCTAGCGGGAGGGGGTCCTACAATGAGCAGTTCTTC	CASSSSGRGSYNEQFF
-	TRBV7-9	TRBD1	TRBJ2-5	TGTGCCAGCAGCCTAGGGGGCGCAGAAGAGACCCAGTACTTC	CASSLGGAEETQYF